This TCR beta chain emerged from a study of early T cells in non-severe SARS-CoV-2 infection. The CDR3 loop spans 15 amino acids. Germline CDR1 and CDR2: LGHDT and YNNKEL (reference sequence). With 4 bases removed from V and 7 bases from J, the gap between germline ends came to 17 bases. This clonotype counts as medium-sized (0.01 to 0.1%). Individual cDNA molecules were tagged with unique molecular identifiers, the study reported. TCRdb re-analysed the 5' RACE reads in MiXCR, keeping a single row per CDR3 protein. The data contain just over 9,000 distinct CDR3 sequences, about 5% of them singletons. This clonotype was obtained from an adult who was a healthcare worker with PCR-confirmed SARS-CoV-2 infection or an uninfected control (not recorded which). Sequencing input: whole blood. V is TRBV3-1 and J is TRBJ2-1, with D perhaps given as TRBD1 or TRBD2 (5 bases each). CDR3 bases: TGTGCCAGCAGCCTCCCGGGGCGGGCAGGTAATGAGCAGTTCTTC. Translating gives CASSLPGRAGNEQFF.